Below, 7 T cell receptor beta chains from the same sample are listed, as sequenced in a study of T cell repertoires in cytomegalovirus infection. MiXCR, applied by TCRdb to the reads, yields one record per CDR3 protein. The profile shows fewer than 300,000 distinct CDR3 sequences, more than 20% of them singletons. Sequencing was done on a sample of PBMCs. The receptors originated from a human donor in good health (CMV status not recorded). Some clones in this sample may be carry-over from other donors' samples.

This clonotype showed up just a few times. This chain links TRBV28 with TRBJ2-7, with 7 bases aligning to TRBD1. V lost 4 bases to trimming and J lost 4 bases; unmatched junction nucleotides: 10. Germline V gene lookup returns CDR1 MDHEN and CDR2 SYDVKM. The length of the CDR3 is 15 residues. CDR3 bases: TGTGCCAGCAGTTCACAGGGACAGAGAAAATACGAGCAGTACTTC. Translation gives CASSSQGQRKYEQYF.

This clonotype appeared a few times. The chain is built from TRBV7-8 and TRBJ2-3, with 7 bases matching TRBD2. V shed 5 bases and J 6 bases; nucleotides not matched to a gene: 17. Germline CDR1 and CDR2: SGHVS and FQNEAQ. This CDR3 is built from 17 residues. The CDR3 nucleotides are TGTGCCAGCAGCCGTCTGGAATCTTGGCGGGGAGGGGATACGCAGTATTTT. Translated, it gives CASSRLESWRGGDTQYF.

The gene calls are TRBV12-3 or TRBV12-4 and TRBJ2-7; D is perhaps TRBD1 or TRBD2 (5 bases each). V was pared by 3 bases and J by 5 bases, with 8 bases between. The CDR3 consists of 12 residues. CDR3 amino acids: CASSFGDHEQYF. CDR3 nucleotides: TGTGCCAGCAGTTTCGGGGACCACGAGCAGTACTTC.

This clonotype was counted ten times or more. This chain connects TRBV28 to TRBJ2-7; unclear D gene. V gave up 7 bases and J gave up 3 bases, with 7 bases separating them. The CDR3 spans 11 residues. Germline assignment: CDR1 MDHEN and CDR2 SYDVKM. Here the CDR3 reads CASTVNYEQYF. Here the CDR3 DNA reads TGTGCCAGCACCGTCAACTACGAGCAGTACTTC.

This clonotype has only a few counts. The CDR3 nucleotides read TGTGCCAGCAGCTTGTTACAGGGCGACCAGCCCCAGCATTTT. This translates into CASSLLQGDQPQHF. The chain recombines TRBV5-6 with TRBJ1-5, with D possibly TRBD1 on 6 matching bases. This CDR3 contains 14 residues. Germline assignment: CDR1 SGHDT and CDR2 YYEEEE. Trimming left V 1 base short and J 7 bases short, with 12 bases between.

This rearrangement joins TRBV15 to TRBJ1-1; TRBD1 might be the D (6 bases). CDR1 and CDR2 from the germline V gene are LNHNV and YYDKDF (reference sequence). CDR3 size: 18 residues. V dropped 3 bases and J dropped 1 base, with 21 bases sitting between them. The CDR3 DNA follows: TGTGCCACCAGCAGCCTACCCCAGGGGCTCGGTGGGAACACTGAAGCTTTCTTT. Encoded protein: CATSSLPQGLGGNTEAFF.

The chain uses TRBV11-3 and TRBJ1-5, with unresolved D. V lost 4 bases and J 0 bases, leaving 19 bases between the germline ends. This CDR3 contains 18 residues. Germline loops: CDR1 SGHNT, CDR2 YENEEA. CDR3 sequence reads: CASSSFPGQLYSNQPQHF. In nucleotides, the CDR3 is TGTGCCAGCAGCTCGTTTCCTGGTCAGCTTTATAGCAATCAGCCCCAGCATTTT.